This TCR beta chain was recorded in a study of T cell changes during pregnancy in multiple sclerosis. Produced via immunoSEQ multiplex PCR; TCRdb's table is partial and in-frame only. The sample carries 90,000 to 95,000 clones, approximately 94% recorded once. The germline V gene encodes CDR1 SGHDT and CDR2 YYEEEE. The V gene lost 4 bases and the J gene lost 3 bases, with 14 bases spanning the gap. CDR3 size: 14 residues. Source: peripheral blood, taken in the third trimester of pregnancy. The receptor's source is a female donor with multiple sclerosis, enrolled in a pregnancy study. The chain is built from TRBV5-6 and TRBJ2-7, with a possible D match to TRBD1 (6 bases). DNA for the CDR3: TGTGCCAGCAGCGGACAGTTTTCAAGCTACGAGCAGTACTTC. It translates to CASSGQFSSYEQYF.